This T cell receptor (beta chain) was captured by sequencing in a study of T cell responses to AZD1222 COVID-19 vaccine. Whole-study context: Second-dose timings of about 4 or about 12 weeks were pooled.

Germline CDR1 is MNHEY and CDR2 is SVGEGT. The V end lost 2 bases, the J end lost 0 bases, and 13 bases lay between the germline ends. This CDR3 spans 17 amino acids. Study outcomes and limitations: Only a handful of AZD1222 recipients, several in all, had baseline seropositivity. Following two doses of AZD1222, Spike-specific TCR breadth and depth rose.

TCRdb keeps only in-frame clones here, not all; method: immunoSEQ multiplex PCR. The profile covers 160,000 or so clones, with 91% appearing a single time and 1.9% taken by the ten largest. Turning to this clone: As yet, its antigen is unknown.

The rearrangement links TRBV6-2 or TRBV6-3 to TRBJ1-4; D is undetermined. Sequences were derived from peripheral blood, sampled on day 0 of AZD1222 vaccination. The source is an adult in good health. The CDR3 sequence is CASSYARGASTNEKLFF. The DNA of the CDR3 is TGTGCCAGCAGTTACGCGCGGGGAGCTTCAACTAATGAAAAACTGTTTTTT.